Following are 9 T cell receptor beta chains from one sample sequenced in a study of blood T cell repertoires in COVID-19. Method: immunoSEQ multiplex PCR; TCRdb's copy keeps in-frame clones and lacks some. The profile shows around 170,000 clones, roughly 75% of them singletons. What was sequenced was peripheral blood. These receptors originate from a man aged 65 to 85 with active or convalescent COVID-19.

The J gene is TRBJ1-2, the V gene TRBV7-8, with 7 bases fitting TRBD1. This CDR3 region has 15 residues. The germline gives CDR1 SGHVS, CDR2 FQNEAQ. Losses at the gene ends were 3 bases for V and 5 bases for J; bases not matched to a gene: 9. This CDR3 is CASSLGTASPYGYTF. The CDR3 region has the DNA TGTGCCAGCAGCTTGGGGACAGCTAGTCCTTATGGCTACACCTTC.

This chain joins TRBV6-5 and TRBJ1-1; TRBD1 is a possible D gene (6 bases). The CDR3 runs 14 residues. CDR1 is MNHEY and CDR2 is SVGAGI in the germline V gene. The V and J ends lost 2 bases and 2 bases respectively, with 9 bases between them. CDR3 DNA sequence: TGTGCCAGCAGTTACGACAGGAGAAACACTGAAGCTTTCTTT. Translation gives CASSYDRRNTEAFF.

This chain connects TRBV5-1 to TRBJ2-1; TRBD2 aligns across 8 bases. Germline trimming cut 0 bases from V and 2 bases from J; bases unmatched to any gene: 4. Per the germline V gene, CDR1 is SGHRS and CDR2 is YFSETQ. CDR3 size: 16 residues. CDR3 in amino acids: CASSLGRGGPYNEQFF. CDR3 bases: TGCGCCAGCAGCTTGGGCCGGGGGGGTCCCTACAATGAGCAGTTCTTC.

The chain uses TRBV7-2 and TRBJ1-1, with unresolved D. The CDR3 is made up of 15 amino acids. V was pared by 0 bases and J by 0 bases, with 8 bases between. Germline CDR1 SGHTA, CDR2 FQGNSA. The CDR3 region is CASSLAGSMNTEAFF. The DNA for the CDR3 is TGTGCCAGCAGCTTAGCGGGGAGCATGAACACTGAAGCTTTCTTT.

The chain couples TRBV7-9 to TRBJ1-3; the D gene is possibly TRBD1 (5 bases). The CDR3 extends over 14 amino acids. V dropped 6 bases and J dropped 3 bases, with 12 bases sitting between them. Looked up from germline, CDR1 is SEHNR and CDR2 is FQNEAQ (reference sequence). CDR3 residues: CASRSQVFGNTIYF. The CDR3 region has the DNA TGTGCCAGCAGATCACAGGTTTTTGGAAACACCATATATTTT.

The V and J genes are TRBV18 and TRBJ1-1; 8 bases are shared with TRBD1. The CDR3 covers 16 residues. V shed 5 bases, J shed 1 base, and the junction held 9 bases outside the gene matches. Germline V gene sequence: CDR1 KGHSH, CDR2 LQKENI. This CDR3 reads CASSSSGGMANTEAFF. CDR3 nucleotides: TGTGCCAGCTCATCCTCAGGGGGCATGGCGAACACTGAAGCTTTCTTT.

The gene calls are TRBV5-1 and TRBJ1-2; 8 bases align to TRBD1. This CDR3 is 15 amino acids long. Germline values: CDR1 SGHRS, CDR2 YFSETQ. The V gene end was trimmed by 0 bases and the J gene end by 7 bases; junction bases not matched to a gene: 8. In DNA, the CDR3 is TGCGCCAGCAGCTTGGAGAGCAGGGGGCTGGGTGGCTACACCTTC. It yields the protein CASSLESRGLGGYTF.

The chain employs TRBV6-1 and TRBJ1-5, with TRBD1 as a possible D gene (6 bases). Trimming took off 1 base at V and 4 bases at J, with 14 bases between the two ends. The CDR3 totals 16 residues. CDR1 MNHNS and CDR2 SASEGT come from the germline V gene. CDR3 DNA: TGTGCCAGCAGTGAAGTCGACAGGTTACCAAATCAGCCCCAGCATTTT. It translates to CASSEVDRLPNQPQHF.

J is TRBJ2-7 and V is TRBV2; 7 bases fit TRBD2. The CDR3 covers 13 residues. The ends lost 9 bases at V and 3 bases at J; junction bases unmatched: 8. Germline CDR1 SNHLY, CDR2 FYNNEI. The CDR3 nucleotides are TGTGCCAGTCGGGGGGTTCCTGACTACGAGCAGTACTTC. Protein sequence: CASRGVPDYEQYF.